The source of this TCR beta chain is a study of blood T cell repertoires in COVID-19. The wider study: Samples of COVID-19 (acute and convalescent) were obtained from the United States, Italy and Spain. In each case, the material was cDNA or gDNA derived from T cells, B-cell-depleted T cells, or PBMCs.

CDR1 is MDHEN, CDR2 SYDVKM, per germline. Trimming left V 5 bases short and J 1 base short, with 11 bases between. This CDR3 contains 14 residues. Seattle cases were enrolled at active infection and followed longitudinally. Using immunoSEQ multiplex PCR, the repertoire was profiled, and TCRdb retains in-frame clones only, with some absent. The sample shows approximately 290,000 clones, 80% to 95% of them seen only once. This clonotype was obtained from a woman under 40 with COVID-19, enrolled during active disease. Sequencing was carried out using peripheral blood. The V gene is TRBV28, the J gene TRBJ1-1; maybe TRBD1 (6 bases). The CDR3 coding sequence is TGTGCCAGCAGTCCCCCGGGACAGAACACTGAAGCTTTCTTT. Its translation is CASSPPGQNTEAFF.